This is a list of T cell receptor beta chains from one sample in a study of cytomegalovirus exposure and HLA in healthy donors. This table comes from immunoSEQ multiplex PCR, and its TCRdb copy is limited to in-frame clones, with some not included. Here the sample spans 200,000 to 250,000 clones, roughly 88% being singletons. The specimen sequenced was PBMCs. The receptor set was obtained from a boy aged 2-15 years in good health and CMV-seronegative. CDR3s include the opening cysteine and the closing phenylalanine or tryptophan. A D gene is named only where the DNA matches it firmly. The size entry is marked missing in some rows and otherwise reads once, few, many or a size class.

TRBJ2-1,TRBV7-7,-,TRBD1,CASSQDRGGYNEQFF,TGTGCTAGCAGCCAAGACAGGGGGGGTTACAATGAGCAGTTCTTC
TRBJ1-2,TRBV9,few,-,CASSPQGFYGYTF,TGTGCCAGCAGCCCCCAGGGGTTCTATGGCTACACCTTC
TRBJ1-3,TRBV30,-,TRBD1,CAWGGQGWGNTIYF,TGTGCCTGGGGGGGACAGGGGTGGGGAAACACCATATATTTT
TRBJ2-3,TRBV5-4,-,TRBD2,CASSLVGSGGLSTDTQYF,TGTGCCAGCAGCTTGGTCGGTAGCGGGGGCCTTAGCACAGATACGCAGTATTTT
TRBJ2-5,TRBV30,-,TRBD1,CAWSVQGRTETQYF,TGTGCCTGGAGTGTACAGGGGCGCACAGAGACCCAGTACTTC
TRBJ1-1,TRBV5-6,-,TRBD1,CASSQSTGKPEAFF,TGTGCCAGCAGCCAATCGACAGGGAAGCCTGAAGCTTTCTTT
TRBJ1-1,TRBV19,-,-,CASSMGDRCEAFF,TGTGCCAGTAGTATGGGTGACAGGTGTGAAGCTTTCTTT
TRBJ2-2,TRBV5-1,-,-,CASRSSGGLYGELFF,TGCGCCAGCAGGAGCTCTGGGGGCCTTTACGGGGAGCTGTTTTTT
TRBJ2-7,TRBV5-6,few,-,CASSLTNYEQYF,TGTGCCAGCAGCTTGACAAACTACGAGCAGTACTTC
TRBJ2-1,TRBV5-1,-,TRBD1,CASSSRDRVLLSSYNEQFF,TGCGCCAGCAGCTCCCGGGACAGGGTATTGTTGAGCTCCTACAATGAGCAGTTCTTC
TRBJ2-3,TRBV13,-,TRBD2,CASSLFASGGTKTDTQYF,TGTGCCAGCAGCTTATTCGCTAGCGGGGGAACAAAAACAGATACGCAGTATTTT
TRBJ1-4,TRBV6-6,few,TRBD1,CATNRGTTNEKLFF,TGTGCTACGAACAGGGGGACAACTAATGAAAAACTGTTTTTT
TRBJ1-1,TRBV11-3,-,TRBD1,CASSLSGQGNTEAFF,TGTGCCAGCAGCTTATCCGGACAGGGGAACACTGAAGCTTTCTTT
TRBJ1-1,TRBV7-8,-,TRBD1,CASSRHQGANEAFF,TGTGCCAGCAGCCGTCATCAGGGGGCGAATGAAGCTTTCTTT
TRBJ1-2,TRBV7-9,-,TRBD1,CASSPSGTGGGYTF,TGTGCCAGCAGCCCTAGTGGGACAGGGGGAGGCTACACCTTC
TRBJ2-7,TRBV6-5,-,TRBD2,CASSPSGLAAYEQYF,TGTGCCAGCAGTCCCTCGGGGCTAGCGGCCTACGAGCAGTACTTC
TRBJ2-4,TRBV2,-,TRBD2,CASTRGLAGGLGIAKNIQYF,TGTGCCAGCACTAGAGGACTAGCGGGAGGGCTCGGAATAGCCAAAAACATTCAGTACTTC
TRBJ2-1,TRBV10-3,few,TRBD2,CAISAPGTSSYNEQFF,TGTGCCATCAGCGCTCCCGGGACTAGTTCCTACAATGAGCAGTTCTTC
TRBJ2-1,TRBV11-2,-,TRBD2,CASSLVTSGGNEQFF,TGTGCCAGCAGCTTAGTGACTAGCGGGGGCAATGAGCAGTTCTTC
TRBJ1-3,TRBV7-8,-,TRBD1,CASSITGGVHGNTIYF,TGTGCCAGCAGCATTACAGGGGGCGTCCACGGAAACACCATATATTTT
TRBJ2-1,TRBV5-6,-,-,CASSPPMGAVVNEQFF,TGTGCCAGCAGCCCACCTATGGGGGCAGTGGTCAATGAGCAGTTCTTC
TRBJ2-7,TRBV27,-,TRBD1,CASSSPGQGTYEQYF,TGTGCCAGCTCCTCGCCGGGACAGGGCACCTACGAGCAGTACTTC
TRBJ2-3,TRBV25-1,-,TRBD2,CASSEGTSGRSDTQYF,TGTGCCAGCAGTGAAGGCACTAGCGGGAGATCAGATACGCAGTATTTT
TRBJ2-3,TRBV11-2,-,TRBD2,CASRTSGGTDTQYF,TGTGCCAGCAGGACTAGCGGGGGCACAGATACGCAGTATTTT
TRBJ1-1,TRBV7-6,-,-,CASSLATGGSPSTEAFF,TGTGCCAGCAGCCTCGCCACGGGGGGTTCCCCTTCAACTGAAGCTTTCTTT
TRBJ2-7,TRBV7-6,few,TRBD2,CASSPTPGLAPYEQYF,TGTGCCAGCAGCCCCACGCCGGGACTAGCGCCCTACGAGCAGTACTTC
TRBJ1-4,TRBV5-4,once,-,CASSTTGGGEEEKLFF,TGTGCCAGCAGCACCACGGGGGGGGGCGAGGAAGAAAAACTGTTTTTT
TRBJ1-2,TRBV6-1,few,-,CASSEGGQGGYTF,TGTGCCAGCAGTGAAGGGGGGCAGGGTGGCTACACCTTC
TRBJ2-3,TRBV10-3,-,TRBD2,CAISGLAGGRGPVADTQYF,TGTGCCATCAGTGGGCTAGCGGGAGGGAGAGGCCCTGTAGCAGATACGCAGTATTTT
TRBJ1-5,TRBV6-1,-,-,CASSGQGKGNQPQHF,TGTGCCAGCAGTGGCCAGGGGAAGGGCAATCAGCCCCAGCATTTT
TRBJ2-1,TRBV5-5,-,TRBD2,CASSFASGGVSYNEQFF,TGTGCCAGCAGCTTCGCCAGCGGGGGAGTCTCCTACAATGAGCAGTTCTTC